This TCR beta chain was sequenced during a study of T-cell reconstitution after alpha-beta-depleted transplantation in children. Study observations and caveats: Surviving recipient T cells and intrathymic progenitors accounted for some patients' high TCRbeta diversity at day 60. It was reported that alpha-beta T cells came from several hundred expanded graft clones (about two months after transplant). Newly generated T cells supplied most T-cell counts and diversity one year post-transplant.

The CDR3 consists of 13 residues. Between the trimmed V and J ends, which lost 8 bases and 8 bases, there was a span of 17 bases. Germline CDR1 SGHRS, CDR2 YFSETQ. Using unique molecular identifiers, the investigators prepared the TCRbeta library. MiXCR was run by TCRdb on the PCR reads, yielding one entry per CDR3 protein. The repertoire holds 700,000 to 950,000 distinct CDR3 sequences, with roughly 15% as singletons. Comments on this clonotype: Its target is unknown.

This TCR came from a male patient aged 10 to 17 who had a stem cell transplant for acute lymphoblastic leukemia, so the T cells may come from the graft donor. This chain joins TRBV5-1 and TRBJ2-1; D perhaps matches TRBD1 (6 bases). This specimen was PBMCs, mostly from graft donor cells, taken 360 days after TCRalphabeta/CD19-depleted stem cell transplant. DNA of the CDR3: TGCGCCAGTGGGACAAGTCCTCGGGATGAGCAGTTCTTC. It translates to CASGTSPRDEQFF.